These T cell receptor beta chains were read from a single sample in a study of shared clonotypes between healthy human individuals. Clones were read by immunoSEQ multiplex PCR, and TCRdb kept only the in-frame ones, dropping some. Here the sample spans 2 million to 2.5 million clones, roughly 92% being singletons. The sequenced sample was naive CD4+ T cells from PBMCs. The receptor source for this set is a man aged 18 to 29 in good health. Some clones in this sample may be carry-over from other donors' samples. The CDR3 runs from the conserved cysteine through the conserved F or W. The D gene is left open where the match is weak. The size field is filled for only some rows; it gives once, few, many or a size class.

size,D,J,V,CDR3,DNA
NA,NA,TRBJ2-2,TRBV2,CASSTENTGELFF,TGTGCCAGCAGTACCGAGAACACCGGGGAGCTGTTTTTT
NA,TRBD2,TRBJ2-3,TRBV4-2,CASSQVLADGTDTQYF,TGTGCCAGCAGCCAAGTACTAGCGGACGGCACAGATACGCAGTATTTT
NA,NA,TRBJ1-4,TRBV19,CASNSGGLGGTNEKLFF,TGTGCCAGTAATAGTGGAGGTTTAGGAGGCACTAATGAAAAACTGTTTTTT
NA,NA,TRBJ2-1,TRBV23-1,CASSQEGNNEQFF,TGCGCCAGCAGTCAAGAGGGGAACAATGAGCAGTTCTTC
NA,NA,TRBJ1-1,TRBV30,CAWSDGYKVTEAFF,TGTGCCTGGAGTGACGGGTATAAAGTAACTGAAGCTTTCTTT
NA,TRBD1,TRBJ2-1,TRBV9,CASSVVGDRYDNEQFF,TGTGCCAGCAGCGTAGTAGGGGACAGGTATGACAATGAGCAGTTCTTC
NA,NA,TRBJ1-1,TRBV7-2,CASRGRENTEAFF,TGTGCCAGCAGGGGCAGGGAGAACACTGAAGCTTTCTTT
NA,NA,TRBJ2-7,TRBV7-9,CASSLYELLEQYF,TGTGCCAGCAGCTTGTACGAGCTCTTGGAGCAGTACTTC
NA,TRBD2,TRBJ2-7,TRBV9,CASSGASGNYEQYF,TGTGCCAGCAGCGGGGCTAGCGGGAACTACGAGCAGTACTTC
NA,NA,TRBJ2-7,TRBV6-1,CASSERRGGIGLYEQYF,TGTGCCAGCAGTGAAAGAAGGGGGGGGATCGGGCTATACGAGCAGTACTTC
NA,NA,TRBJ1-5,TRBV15,CATSSNFVQPQHF,TGTGCCACCAGCAGCAACTTCGTTCAGCCCCAGCATTTT
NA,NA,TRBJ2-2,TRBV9,CASSALTGPGELFF,TGTGCCAGCAGCGCTTTAACAGGGCCCGGGGAGCTGTTTTTT
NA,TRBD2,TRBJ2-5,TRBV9,CASSSSGRWETQYF,TGTGCCAGCAGCTCGAGCGGGAGATGGGAGACCCAGTACTTC
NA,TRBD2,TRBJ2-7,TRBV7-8,CASSQRTSGPYEQYF,TGTGCCAGCAGTCAAAGGACTAGCGGGCCCTACGAGCAGTACTTC
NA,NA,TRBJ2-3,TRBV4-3,CASSQDGRGSTDTQYF,TGCGCCAGCAGCCAAGACGGGAGAGGTAGCACAGATACGCAGTATTTT
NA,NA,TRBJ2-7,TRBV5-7,CASSRDGSYEQYF,TGTGCCAGCAGCAGGGACGGATCCTACGAGCAGTACTTC
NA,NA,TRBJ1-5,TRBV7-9,CASSLAGGDSNQPQHF,TGTGCCAGCAGCCTCGCGGGCGGGGATAGCAATCAGCCCCAGCATTTT
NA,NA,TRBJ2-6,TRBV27,CASSLLYESSGANVLTF,TGTGCCAGCAGTTTACTTTACGAGAGCTCTGGGGCCAACGTCCTGACTTTC
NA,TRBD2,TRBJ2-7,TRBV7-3,CASRLAGDEQYF,TGTGCCAGCAGATTAGCGGGAGACGAGCAGTACTTC
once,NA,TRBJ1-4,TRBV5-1,CASSPGTPNEKLFF,TGCGCCAGCAGCCCCGGGACACCTAATGAAAAACTGTTTTTT
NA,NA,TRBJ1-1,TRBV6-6,CASKTTGLGNTEAFF,TGTGCCAGCAAAACGACAGGTCTGGGGAACACTGAAGCTTTCTTT
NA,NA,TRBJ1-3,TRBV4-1,CASSQDGVAGNTIYF,TGCGCCAGCAGCCAAGACGGGGTCGCCGGAAACACCATATATTTT
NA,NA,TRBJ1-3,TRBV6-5,CASSYGLTSGNTIYF,TGTGCCAGCAGTTACGGACTGACCTCTGGAAACACCATATATTTT
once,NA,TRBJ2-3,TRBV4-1,CASSQNRDPKDTQYF,TGCGCCAGCAGCCAAAACCGGGACCCCAAGGATACGCAGTATTTT
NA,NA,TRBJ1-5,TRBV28,CASNSIYSNQPQHF,TGTGCCAGCAACTCGATATATAGCAATCAGCCCCAGCATTTT
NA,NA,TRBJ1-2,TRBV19,CASSIDPGRPYGYTF,TGTGCCAGTAGTATAGACCCCGGGCGTCCTTATGGCTACACCTTC
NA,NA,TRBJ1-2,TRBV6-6,CASSYVVGYTF,TGTGCCAGCAGTTACGTAGTTGGCTACACCTTC
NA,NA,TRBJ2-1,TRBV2,CASSEGQPSYNEQFF,TGTGCCAGCAGTGAAGGACAGCCTTCCTACAATGAGCAGTTCTTC
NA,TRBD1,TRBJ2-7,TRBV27,CASSSRDRVVEQYF,TGTGCCAGCAGTTCCCGGGACAGGGTGGTAGAGCAGTACTTC
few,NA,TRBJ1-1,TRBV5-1,CASSGDTPNTEAFF,TGCGCCAGCAGCGGGGACACCCCAAACACTGAAGCTTTCTTT
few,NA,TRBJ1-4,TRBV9,CASSGQATNEKLFF,TGTGCCAGCAGCGGACAGGCCACTAATGAAAAACTGTTTTTT
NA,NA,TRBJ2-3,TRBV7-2,CASNPSDTDTQYF,TGTGCCAGCAACCCTAGCGACACAGATACGCAGTATTTT
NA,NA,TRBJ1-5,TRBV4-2,CASSQDLGQSNQPQHF,TGTGCCAGCAGCCAAGATCTCGGGCAATCTAATCAGCCCCAGCATTTT
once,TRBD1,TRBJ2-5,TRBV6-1,CASTLTGGRQETQYF,TGTGCCAGTACCTTGACAGGGGGACGTCAAGAGACCCAGTACTTC
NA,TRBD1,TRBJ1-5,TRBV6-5,CASRITGGSNQPQHF,TGTGCCAGCAGAATTACAGGGGGCTCCAATCAGCCCCAGCATTTT
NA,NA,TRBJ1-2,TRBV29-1,CSVGEDYGYTF,TGCAGCGTTGGAGAAGACTATGGCTACACCTTC
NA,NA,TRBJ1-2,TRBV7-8,CASSQEVGYKGHGYTF,TGTGCCAGCAGCCAAGAGGTGGGGTATAAGGGGCATGGCTACACCTTC
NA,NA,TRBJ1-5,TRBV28,CASSSGANQPQHF,TGTGCCAGCAGCTCAGGGGCAAATCAGCCCCAGCATTTT
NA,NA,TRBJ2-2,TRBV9,CASSLSAARNTGELFF,TGTGCCAGCAGCCTCTCCGCGGCCAGGAACACCGGGGAGCTGTTTTTT
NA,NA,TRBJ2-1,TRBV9,CASSATRSNYNNEQFF,TGTGCCAGCAGTGCAACCCGATCCAACTATAACAATGAGCAGTTCTTC
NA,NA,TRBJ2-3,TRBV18,CASSPPTQGTQYF,TGTGCCAGCTCACCACCGACTCAGGGTACGCAGTATTTT
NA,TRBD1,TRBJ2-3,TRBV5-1,CASSLDRGALYF,TGCGCCAGCAGCTTGGACAGGGGCGCACTGTATTTT
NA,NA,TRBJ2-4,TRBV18,CASSEGLIAKNIQYF,TGTGCCAGCTCGGAGGGTTTAATAGCCAAAAACATTCAGTACTTC
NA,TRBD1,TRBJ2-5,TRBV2,CASRPGQHQETQYF,TGTGCCAGCAGACCGGGACAGCATCAAGAGACCCAGTACTTC
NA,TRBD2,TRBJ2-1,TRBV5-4,CASSLGPQAGVVGEQFF,TGTGCCAGCAGCCTGGGCCCCCAAGCGGGAGTGGTAGGTGAGCAGTTCTTC
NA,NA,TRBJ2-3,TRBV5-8,CASSPGRWDTQYF,TGTGCCAGCAGCCCCGGCCGATGGGATACGCAGTATTTT
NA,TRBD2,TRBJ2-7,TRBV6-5,CASSYSAGAYEQYF,TGTGCCAGCAGTTACAGCGCGGGAGCCTACGAGCAGTACTTC
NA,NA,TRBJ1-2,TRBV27,CASSLYQGRYGYTF,TGTGCCAGCAGTTTATATCAAGGGAGGTATGGCTACACCTTC
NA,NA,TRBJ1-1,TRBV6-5,CASSYSAAPAEAFF,TGTGCCAGCAGTTACTCTGCGGCCCCGGCTGAAGCTTTCTTT
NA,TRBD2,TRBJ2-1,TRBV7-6,CASSLEREGGFNEQFF,TGTGCCAGCAGCTTAGAGCGGGAGGGTGGATTTAATGAGCAGTTCTTC